This T cell receptor beta chain was observed in a study of PD-1 blockade in classical Hodgkin lymphoma. Every patient relapsed after autologous stem cell transplantation, and brentuximab vedotin exposure varied. Assay used: immunoSEQ multiplex PCR; TCRdb lists only in-frame clones, some missing. The repertoire holds about 29,000 clones, with 78% as singletons. This clone was picked up a small number of times. This CDR3 is 12 amino acids long. Germline V CDR1 and CDR2: LNHDA, SQIVND (reference sequence). Trimming pared 7 bases from V and 7 bases from J, leaving 13 bases between. This clonotype was sampled from a human donor with classical Hodgkin lymphoma. This sample comprised peripheral blood mononuclear cells (PBMCs), obtained before the second cycle of nivolumab. This sequence joins TRBV19 and TRBJ1-2; a possible D gene is TRBD1 (5 bases). The CDR3 loop reads CASTSRASGYTF. The DNA of the CDR3 is TGTGCCAGTACCTCCAGGGCATCTGGCTACACCTTC.